Listed below are T cell receptor beta chains from one sample, sequenced in a study of identifying expanded T cells in peripheral blood. Profiling relied on immunoSEQ multiplex PCR, and the TCRdb table lists in-frame clones only, not all of them. Among tens of thousands of clones, over 80% were seen once, and the ten largest hold 19%. Material: blood. These receptors all stem from a person aged 18 to 75 in good health. Both conserved end residues are part of each CDR3. The D gene is left open where the match is weak. Size values are once, few and many counts, or a class for expanded clones, and some rows have none.

>.|12|.|TRBJ1-2|TRBV27
TGTGCCAGCAGTGGGACCGCGCAGGGCTACACCTTC
CASSGTAQGYTF
>TRBD1|15|.|TRBJ1-5|TRBV11-3
TGTGCCAGCAGTCCGGGACAGGGGGTCGATCAGCCCCAGCATTTT
CASSPGQGVDQPQHF
>.|14|few|TRBJ1-5|TRBV19
TGTGCCAGTAGTGTGGCAGGGCGAAATCAGCCCCAGCATTTT
CASSVAGRNQPQHF
>TRBD1|15|.|TRBJ2-2|TRBV11-3
TGTGCCAGCAACCCCCCGACAGGGGACACCGGGGAGCTGTTTTTT
CASNPPTGDTGELFF
>.|15|once|TRBJ2-5|TRBV6-5
TGTGCCAGCAGTTACTCGGGTCCTAGTCTGGAGACCCAGTACTTC
CASSYSGPSLETQYF
>.|11|.|TRBJ2-2|TRBV7-9
TGTGCCAGCAGCTTAAGTCCGGCTCGGATTTTT
CASSLSPARIF
>TRBD2|18|.|TRBJ2-3|TRBV9
TGTGCCAGCAGCGAGAGACCGGGACTAGCGGGGGGGAGGGATACGCAGTATTTT
CASSERPGLAGGRDTQYF
>TRBD1|15|.|TRBJ1-1|TRBV14
TGTGCCAGCAGCCTCCTTGGACAGGGGTCGGTAGAAGCTTTCTTT
CASSLLGQGSVEAFF
>.|13|.|TRBJ1-2|TRBV7-8
TGTGCCAGCAGCCGGCCTCCTAACTATGGCTACACCTTC
CASSRPPNYGYTF
>.|14|.|TRBJ2-3|TRBV6-4
TGTGCCAGCAGTGACGGGCGGGGAGCAGATACGCAGTATTTT
CASSDGRGADTQYF
>.|15|.|TRBJ2-7|TRBV18
TGTGCCAGCTCACCGCCCGGTGGGGGCTCCTACGAGCAGTACTTC
CASSPPGGGSYEQYF
>.|11|.|TRBJ2-7|TRBV20-1
TGCAGTGCGAAGTTCTCGGGCGAGCAGTACTTC
CSAKFSGEQYF
>TRBD1|13|few|TRBJ2-7|TRBV6-5
TGTGCCAGCAGTGCGGACAGGGGCTACGAGCAGTACTTC
CASSADRGYEQYF
>.|19|.|TRBJ2-3|TRBV27
TGTGCCAGCAGTTTATGGTATGAGGGGCCCAGTGGGGCCACAGATACGCAGTATTTT
CASSLWYEGPSGATDTQYF
>TRBD2|16|.|TRBJ2-3|TRBV19
TGTGCCAGTAGTATCCGGACTAGCGGGAGAAGAGATACGCAGTATTTT
CASSIRTSGRRDTQYF
>TRBD1|16|.|TRBJ2-3|TRBV12-5
TGTGCTAGTGGGAATACCGTCACAGGGGACACAGATACGCAGTATTTT
CASGNTVTGDTDTQYF
>.|12|.|TRBJ2-5|TRBV18
TGTGCCAGCTCACGGGAGATGGGGACCCAGTACTTC
CASSREMGTQYF
>TRBD1|15|.|TRBJ2-3|TRBV7-2
TGTGCCAGCAGCCTAGGAGGGACAGGGATTGATACGCAGTATTTT
CASSLGGTGIDTQYF
>.|15|once|TRBJ1-4|TRBV25-1
TGTGCCAGCAGTGAGGGAGGTACAACTAATGAAAAACTGTTTTTT
CASSEGGTTNEKLFF
>TRBD2|13|.|TRBJ2-1|TRBV30
TGTGCCTGGAGTGGAGGGAGGGTGGATGAGCAGTTCTTC
CAWSGGRVDEQFF
>.|14|.|TRBJ2-1|TRBV11-2
TGTGCCAGCAGCCTAACGCGGCACTACAATGAGCAGTTCTTC
CASSLTRHYNEQFF
>TRBD2|15|.|TRBJ2-3|TRBV4-1
TGCGCCAGCAGCCCAGGGACTAGCGGGGCTGGTGGGCAGTATTTT
CASSPGTSGAGGQYF
>.|15|.|TRBJ2-2|TRBV7-2
TGTGCCAGCAGCCTACAAGGGTTCGCAACCGGGGAGCTGTTTTTT
CASSLQGFATGELFF
>TRBD1|13|.|TRBJ1-6|TRBV18
TGTGCCAGCTCACAAGGGGGCAATTCACCCCTCCACTTT
CASSQGGNSPLHF
>TRBD2|16|few|TRBJ2-1|TRBV6-4
TGTGCCAGCAGTCCGACTAGCGGGAGGGCCACGGAGGAGCAGTTCTTC
CASSPTSGRATEEQFF
>TRBD2|20|.|TRBJ2-1|TRBV10-1
TGCGCCAGCAGTGAGTCTCGAGCGGGAGGAGAATGGGTGGGGGGAGATGAGCAGTTCTTC
CASSESRAGGEWVGGDEQFF
>.|10|.|TRBJ1-2|TRBV6-5
TGTGCCAGTCACGACTATGGCTACACCTTC
CASHDYGYTF
>.|15|.|TRBJ1-1|TRBV7-2
TGTGCCAGCAGCTTAAATCCGGGTCAGAACACTGAAGCTTTCTTT
CASSLNPGQNTEAFF